Shown below are 32 T cell receptor beta chains from a single sample sequenced in a study of blood T cell repertoires in COVID-19. Assay: immunoSEQ multiplex PCR; the TCRdb copy retains only in-frame clones and omits some. Here the sample spans roughly 250,000 clones, about 89% being singletons. Material for sequencing was PBMCs or T cells enriched from blood (not recorded which). The receptors come from a woman aged 18-29 years who had recovered from COVID-19.

The rearrangement uses TRBV5-1 and TRBJ1-1; D call uncertain. Germline V gene data show CDR1 as SGHRS and CDR2 as YFSETQ. V dropped 2 bases and J dropped 4 bases, with 6 bases sitting between them. The CDR3 length is 12 residues. CDR3 sequence: CASSFSGTEAFF. The CDR3 DNA sequence: TGCGCCAGCAGCTTTTCGGGCACTGAAGCTTTCTTT.

This clone came up a few times. The V gene is TRBV29-1, the J gene TRBJ2-7, with TRBD1 as a possible D gene (5 bases). The V gene lost 3 bases and the J gene lost 8 bases, with 11 bases spanning the gap. There are 11 residues in the CDR3. The germline V gene has CDR1 SQVTM and CDR2 ANQGSEA. CDR3 sequence: CSVDAAGKQYF. The CDR3 nucleotides read TGCAGCGTTGATGCGGCAGGGAAGCAGTACTTC.

This chain connects TRBV30 to TRBJ2-1, with a weak D call TRBD2 (5 bases). CDR3 length: 15 residues. Germline V gene sequence: CDR1 GTSNPN, CDR2 SVGIG (reference sequence). Trimming removed 5 bases at V and 2 bases at J, with 16 bases between. This CDR3 is CAWYLEVGAYNEQFF. The CDR3, as DNA: TGTGCCTGGTATTTAGAAGTCGGGGCCTACAATGAGCAGTTCTTC. The variable domain in full, completed from reference TRBV30 and TRBJ2-1, reads SQTIHQWPATLVQPVGSPLSLECTVEGTSNPNLYWYRQAAGRGLQLLFYSVGIGQISSEVPQNLSASRPQDRQFILSSKKLLLSDSGFYLCAWYLEVGAYNEQFFGPGTRLTVL.

The chain joins TRBV6-5 to TRBJ2-1, with 7 bases aligning to TRBD1. The length of the CDR3 is 16 residues. V trimming: 2 bases; J trimming: 3 bases; junction bases outside the gene matches: 7. Germline V lookup: CDR1 MNHEY, CDR2 SVGAGI. This CDR3 is CASSYGTANLYNEQFF. The CDR3, as DNA: TGTGCCAGCAGTTACGGGACAGCAAATCTCTACAATGAGCAGTTCTTC.

This chain connects TRBV2 to TRBJ1-6, with a weak D call TRBD1 (6 bases). Germline CDR1 SNHLY, CDR2 FYNNEI. The CDR3 contains 12 residues. The ends were cut back, 2 bases at V and 10 bases at J, with 6 bases in the middle. The CDR3 here is CASSETGSPLHF. In DNA form, the CDR3 reads TGTGCCAGCAGTGAAACAGGGTCACCCCTCCACTTT.

This chain links TRBV5-5 with TRBJ1-2, with 8 positions matching TRBD1. CDR3 length equals 14 residues. Germline V gene lookup returns CDR1 SGHKS and CDR2 YYEKEE (reference sequence). J was trimmed by 4 bases and V by 3 bases; bases with no gene match: 5. Here the CDR3 reads CASSYQDRVYGYTF. The CDR3 region has the DNA TGTGCCAGCAGCTACCAGGACAGGGTCTATGGCTACACCTTC.

The chain links TRBV19 to TRBJ1-2, with TRBD1 as a possible D gene (5 bases). Germline V CDR1 and CDR2: LNHDA, SQIVND (reference sequence). The CDR3 spans 13 residues. Deletions cut 1 base from V and 4 bases from J, with 7 bases between. The CDR3 coding sequence is TGTGCCAGTAGTATAGGACAGCCCTATGGCTACACCTTC. Encoded protein: CASSIGQPYGYTF.

The chain carries TRBV5-1 and TRBJ2-1, with 7 bases fitting TRBD2. This CDR3 comprises 15 residues. The J segment lost 5 bases and the V segment lost 6 bases, leaving 11 bases of the junction unmatched. Germline V lookup: CDR1 SGHRS, CDR2 YFSETQ. The CDR3 loop reads CASTPPQAGDNEQFF. CDR3 DNA: TGCGCCAGCACCCCGCCCCAGGCGGGGGACAATGAGCAGTTCTTC.

The chain has TRBV5-1 and TRBJ2-7; 10 positions match TRBD1. Germline V gene sequence: CDR1 SGHRS, CDR2 YFSETQ. V was clipped by 1 base and J by 4 bases; unmatched bases: 5. This CDR3 spans 15 amino acids. CDR3 bases: TGCGCCAGCAGCTTGAGGACAGGGGGGATGTACGAGCAGTACTTC. The encoded protein is CASSLRTGGMYEQYF.

The chain recombines TRBV5-8 with TRBJ2-5, with a tentative D call TRBD2 (6 bases). The CDR3 has 18 residues. The germline V and J ends were trimmed by 6 bases and 5 bases, with 29 bases remaining between them. The V gene's germline CDR1 is SGHTS and CDR2 YDEGEE. This CDR3 reads CASTRPVASVSAGETQYF. As DNA, the CDR3 is TGTGCCAGCACCAGACCAGTGGCCTCCGTATCTGCGGGGGAGACCCAGTACTTC.

The gene calls are TRBV28 and TRBJ1-2; D perhaps matches TRBD1 (6 bases). The germline CDR1 and CDR2 sequences are MDHEN and SYDVKM. Trimming pared 4 bases from V and 4 bases from J, leaving 16 bases between. The CDR3 is 15 amino acids. The CDR3 sequence: CASSYRSGAFYGYTF. Here the CDR3 DNA reads TGTGCCAGCAGTTATCGATCAGGGGCCTTCTATGGCTACACCTTC.

The chain employs TRBV2 and TRBJ2-5; 8 bases are shared with TRBD1. CDR1 SNHLY and CDR2 FYNNEI come from the germline V gene. CDR3 length equals 15 residues. V was clipped by 2 bases and J by 5 bases; unmatched bases: 7. CDR3 sequence: CASSERDRISETQYF. The CDR3 coding sequence is TGTGCCAGCAGTGAACGGGACAGGATAAGCGAGACCCAGTACTTC.

The CDR3 loop reads CASSPGGSFSYEQYF. CDR3 nucleotide sequence: TGTGCCAGCTCACCTGGGGGCAGTTTCTCCTACGAGCAGTACTTC. The chain carries TRBV18 and TRBJ2-7; D perhaps matches TRBD1 (6 bases). With 3 bases removed from V and 0 bases from J, the gap between germline ends came to 12 bases. This CDR3 has 15 residues. From germline, CDR1 is KGHSH and CDR2 LQKENI.

The chain joins TRBV18 to TRBJ1-2, with D possibly being TRBD1 (5 bases). CDR1 is KGHSH and CDR2 is LQKENI in the germline V gene. Trimming removed 3 bases from V and 6 bases from J, with 11 bases in between. This CDR3 has 13 amino acids. The DNA of the CDR3 is TGTGCCAGCTCACCGGGGCAGGGCCATGGCTACACCTTC. Translated: CASSPGQGHGYTF.

The rearrangement links TRBV19 to TRBJ2-7; D is perhaps TRBD2 (6 bases). CDR3 length: 12 amino acids. The germline V gene encodes CDR1 LNHDA and CDR2 SQIVND (reference sequence). Trimming removed 5 bases at V and 5 bases at J, with 10 bases between. The chain's CDR3 is CASSLGEDEQYF. The CDR3 DNA is TGTGCCAGTAGTTTGGGGGAGGACGAGCAGTACTTC.

J is TRBJ1-4 and V is TRBV28; tentative D call: TRBD1 (6 bases). V lost 6 bases and J 7 bases, leaving 24 bases between the germline ends. In germline, CDR1 is MDHEN, CDR2 SYDVKM. The CDR3 runs to 17 residues. The CDR3 nucleotides are TGTGCCAGCAGAGGGGGGGGGTATGAGAGGAGCGGTGAAAAACTGTTTTTT. Residues: CASRGGGYERSGEKLFF.

This clone was seen at least ten times. The chain joins TRBV5-1 to TRBJ2-7, with 8 bases matching TRBD2. Germline values: CDR1 SGHRS, CDR2 YFSETQ. Trimming cost V 6 bases and J 2 bases; bases outside gene matches: 7. There are 14 residues in the CDR3. The CDR3 sequence: CASNLGGEPYEQYF. The CDR3 DNA follows: TGCGCCAGCAATCTCGGGGGGGAGCCCTACGAGCAGTACTTC.

The chain combines TRBV12-3 or TRBV12-4 with TRBJ1-1, with D maybe TRBD1 (5 bases). The V and J ends lost 5 bases and 3 bases respectively, with 10 bases between them. The CDR3 sequence is 13 residues long. The CDR3 protein is CASSGGGYTEAFF. The CDR3 DNA sequence: TGTGCCAGCAGTGGGGGGGGTTACACTGAAGCTTTCTTT.

The chain carries TRBV6-5 and TRBJ1-1; D gene ambiguous. This CDR3 has 13 residues. Germline CDR1 and CDR2: MNHEY and SVGAGI. Deletions cut 7 bases from V and 1 base from J, with 10 bases between. For the CDR3, the DNA is TGTGCCAGCACTCTGACGGGGAACACTGAAGCTTTCTTT. Its protein is CASTLTGNTEAFF.

The CDR3 DNA is TGTGCCAGCAGCTTGGCCGACAGGGCAAGAGGCTACACCTTC. Translated: CASSLADRARGYTF. This rearrangement joins TRBV5-4 to TRBJ1-2; 7 positions agree with TRBD1. This CDR3 spans 14 amino acids. J was trimmed by 8 bases and V by 0 bases; bases with no gene match: 7. CDR1 is SGHNT, CDR2 YYREEE, per germline (reference sequence).

This sequence joins TRBV12-3 or TRBV12-4 and TRBJ2-4, with 8 bases that match TRBD2. CDR3 length: 12 amino acids. After removal of 6 bases from V and 10 bases from J, the junction contained 5 bases not matched to a gene. CDR3 coding DNA: TGTGCCAGCAGGGGATTAGCGGGAATTCAGTACTTC. It codes for CASRGLAGIQYF.

Notes on this clone: Other DNA sequences in the sample encode the same CDR3. This chain uses TRBV2 with TRBJ1-1, with a possible D match to TRBD1 (6 bases). This CDR3 is built from 14 residues. The V gene lost 3 bases and the J gene lost 1 base, with 9 bases spanning the gap. Looked up from germline, CDR1 is SNHLY and CDR2 is FYNNEI. DNA for the CDR3: TGTGCCAGCAGTGAGTGGGGGCAGAACACTGAAGCTTTCTTT. This translates into CASSEWGQNTEAFF.

This clone was seen only once. This rearrangement joins TRBV11-2 to TRBJ2-1, with a weak D call TRBD2 (6 bases). V was trimmed by 1 base and J by 9 bases, leaving 19 bases between them. The germline CDR1 and CDR2 sequences are SGHAT and FQNNGV. This CDR3 contains 16 residues. The CDR3: CASSLVNWRDRSEQFF. Written as DNA, the CDR3 is TGTGCCAGCAGCTTAGTAAATTGGCGGGATCGCAGTGAGCAGTTCTTC.

This chain links TRBV4-1 with TRBJ1-2; TRBD1 aligns across 8 bases. CDR1 is MGHRA, CDR2 YSYEKL, per germline. Losses at the gene ends were 1 base for V and 4 bases for J; bases not matched to a gene: 2. The CDR3 extends over 14 amino acids. Written as DNA, the CDR3 is TGCGCCAGCAGCCAAGCAGGGGGCACCTATGGCTACACCTTC. The encoded protein is CASSQAGGTYGYTF.

This clone was detected only once. This chain connects TRBV15 to TRBJ1-5, with 7 bases fitting TRBD1. The CDR3 sequence is 13 residues long. CDR1 is LNHNV and CDR2 is YYDKDF in the germline V gene (reference sequence). With 5 bases clipped from V and 5 bases from J, the junction kept 3 bases outside the gene matches. The CDR3 sequence is CATSSQGDQPQHF. The CDR3 DNA sequence: TGTGCCACCAGCTCTCAGGGGGATCAGCCCCAGCATTTT.

The rearrangement links TRBV19 to TRBJ2-1; 7 bases fit TRBD2. The J segment lost 11 bases and the V segment lost 7 bases, leaving 14 bases of the junction unmatched. The CDR3 extends over 14 amino acids. Germline V gene lookup returns CDR1 LNHDA and CDR2 SQIVND (reference sequence). The CDR3 bases are TGTGCCAGTACGGCGGGAGAGCCTTACGGGAAGCAGTTCTTC. Its translation is CASTAGEPYGKQFF.

Concerning this clone itself: An end of the junction does not agree with germline; a read error may underlie this. J is TRBJ2-2 and V is TRBV7-7, with 7 bases matching TRBD1. From germline, CDR1 is SSHAT and CDR2 FNYEAQ (reference sequence). The CDR3 covers 15 residues. The CDR3 coding sequence is TGTGCTAGCAGCTTGACAGGGTTTAACACCGGGGAGCTGTTTTTT. Translation: CASSLTGFNTGELFF.

V gene TRBV7-9 combines with J gene TRBJ1-5; D is ambiguous. Germline V lookup: CDR1 SEHNR, CDR2 FQNEAQ (reference sequence). The CDR3 spans 15 residues. Trimming pared 4 bases from V and 5 bases from J, leaving 15 bases between. The CDR3 sequence: CASSSFRGADQPQHF. CDR3 nucleotides: TGTGCCAGCAGCTCCTTTCGGGGTGCGGATCAGCCCCAGCATTTT.

The V call is TRBV5-4, the J call TRBJ1-1; D might be TRBD1 (5 bases). The CDR3 loop spans 12 amino acids. The ends were cut back, 10 bases at V and 1 base at J, with 11 bases in the middle. Germline V CDR1 and CDR2: SGHNT, YYREEE (reference sequence). CDR3 region: CASGLRNTEAFF. The CDR3 coding sequence is TGTGCCTCGGGACTCAGGAACACTGAAGCTTTCTTT.

This clone was counted a single time. The chain couples TRBV7-2 to TRBJ2-1; weak D call: TRBD1 (6 bases). The CDR3 length is 15 residues. Trimming stripped 3 bases from V and 5 bases from J, with 14 bases between. CDR1 and CDR2 from the germline V gene are SGHTA and FQGNSA. The CDR3 protein is CASSLAGVNNNEQFF. CDR3 DNA sequence: TGTGCCAGCAGCTTGGCAGGGGTAAATAACAATGAGCAGTTCTTC.

This chain links TRBV7-2 with TRBJ2-7; maybe TRBD2 (6 bases). The CDR3 runs 12 residues. The V end was cut by 3 bases, the J end by 4 bases, with 7 bases between. Germline-derived CDR1 and CDR2 are SGHTA and FQGNSA. The DNA of the CDR3 is TGTGCCAGCAGCTTTAGCGGTTACGAGCAGTACTTC. It translates to CASSFSGYEQYF.

The count of this clone is one. The chain joins TRBV19 to TRBJ1-1; tentative D call: TRBD1 (6 bases). V dropped 5 bases and J dropped 6 bases, with 19 bases sitting between them. This CDR3 region has 15 residues. Germline V gene sequence: CDR1 LNHDA, CDR2 SQIVND (reference sequence). The CDR3 loop is CASSPGTPGVAEAFF. In nucleotides, the CDR3 is TGTGCCAGTAGTCCAGGGACACCCGGCGTGGCTGAAGCTTTCTTT.